Below, 20 T cell receptor beta chains from the same sample are listed, as sequenced in a study of T cells in Graves' hyperthyroidism and ophthalmopathy. The investigators amplified TCR beta CDR3 regions from RNA transcripts. With the HTBI primer set, the TCR CDR3 went through a first round of RT-PCR. TCRdb passed the multiplex PCR reads through MiXCR, listing each CDR3 protein once. The table includes about 400,000 distinct CDR3 sequences, about 25% detected once. Sequencing was carried out using blood. The source is a man between 50 and 59 years old with Graves' hyperthyroidism.

The V gene is TRBV7-3, the J gene TRBJ2-4; D call uncertain. The germline V gene encodes CDR1 SGHTA and CDR2 FQGTGA. The CDR3 runs 17 residues. Trimming cost V 2 bases and J 2 bases, with 16 bases left between them. CDR3 bases: TGTGCCAGCAGCTTAGGGGTGGCGTCGGAAACCAAAAACATTCAGTACTTC. Residues: CASSLGVASETKNIQYF.

The V gene is TRBV6-1, the J gene TRBJ2-2; D is undetermined. In germline, CDR1 is MNHNS, CDR2 SASEGT. Trimming shortened V by 6 bases and J by 5 bases, and 7 bases separated the two germline ends. This CDR3 has 12 amino acids. The DNA for the CDR3 is TGTGCCAGCAGAGCCCCTACCGGGGAGCTGTTTTTT. Protein product: CASRAPTGELFF.

Concerning this clonotype itself: One end of the junction varies from germline; a read error may be responsible. The rearrangement uses TRBV6-1 and TRBJ2-2; D is possibly TRBD1 (5 bases). The germline gives CDR1 MNHNS, CDR2 SASEGT. There are 13 residues in the CDR3. CDR3 residues: CASIEGDSGELFF. CDR3 sequence (DNA): TGTGCCAGCATTGAAGGGGATTCCGGGGAGCTGTTTTTT.

The V call is TRBV30, the J call TRBJ2-5; D perhaps matches TRBD1 (5 bases). This CDR3 has 12 amino acids. The V end lost 2 bases, the J end lost 3 bases, and 7 bases lay between the germline ends. Germline V gene sequence: CDR1 GTSNPN, CDR2 SVGIG (reference sequence). CDR3 residues: CAWSTGEETQYF. The CDR3 nucleotides read TGTGCCTGGAGTACAGGTGAAGAGACCCAGTACTTC.

This chain links TRBV5-6 with TRBJ2-6, with D possibly TRBD2 on 5 matching bases. Trimming took off 1 base at V and 0 bases at J, with 14 bases between the two ends. Per the germline V gene, CDR1 is SGHDT and CDR2 is YYEEEE. This CDR3 has 18 residues. This CDR3 is CASSLWLAVDSGANVLTF. Here the CDR3 DNA reads TGTGCCAGCAGCTTGTGGCTAGCCGTAGACTCTGGGGCCAACGTCCTGACTTTC.

V is TRBV6-2 or TRBV6-3 and J is TRBJ1-2; D is unclear. Germline CDR1 MNHEY, CDR2 SVGEGT. The CDR3 has 16 amino acids. V was cut by 4 bases and J by 7 bases, with 22 bases left in between. The CDR3 region is CASSSSTGGPEGGYTF. The CDR3 nucleotides read TGTGCCAGCAGTTCAAGTACGGGAGGGCCCGAGGGTGGCTACACCTTC.

This clonotype was recorded only once. Just one base apart from a much larger clone, this may be a read error. V usage is TRBV28 and J usage is TRBJ1-2; the D is unclear. Looked up from germline, CDR1 is MDHEN and CDR2 is SYDVKM. The CDR3 totals 12 residues. The CDR3 region has the DNA TGTGCATCGCATCTATCTAACTATGGCTACGCCTTC. Translating gives CASHLSNYGYAF.

This clonotype was detected a few times. The chain carries TRBV29-1 and TRBJ2-2, with 11 bases identical to TRBD2. Germline-derived CDR1 and CDR2 are SQVTM and ANQGSEA. The CDR3 runs 15 residues. The V segment lost 4 bases and the J segment 5 bases; nucleotides outside the gene matches: 6. The CDR3 loop reads CSVAGGTSGTGELFF. CDR3 coding DNA: TGCAGCGTTGCGGGGGGGACTAGCGGTACCGGGGAGCTGTTTTTT.

In its sample, this clonotype was seen a few times. The CDR3 reads CASSIGTGPYEQYF. CDR3 coding DNA: TGTGCCAGTAGTATTGGGACAGGGCCCTACGAGCAGTACTTC. The J gene is TRBJ2-7, the V gene TRBV19; 9 bases match TRBD1. The V and J ends lost 3 bases and 2 bases, in that order; junction bases with no gene match: 2. This CDR3 comprises 14 residues. In germline, CDR1 is LNHDA, CDR2 SQIVND (reference sequence).

This clonotype was observed a handful of times. The chain is built from TRBV5-1 and TRBJ2-3; no reliable D call. This CDR3 contains 14 residues. Germline CDR1 reads SGHRS; CDR2 reads YFSETQ. Trimming cost V 3 bases and J 0 bases, with 8 bases left between them. The CDR3 loop reads CASSWAASTDTQYF. Here the CDR3 DNA reads TGCGCCAGCAGCTGGGCGGCTAGCACAGATACGCAGTATTTT.

This chain links TRBV7-3 with TRBJ1-2, with TRBD1 as a possible D gene (6 bases). The CDR3 covers 14 residues. Germline V gives CDR1 SGHTA, CDR2 FQGTGA. V lost 4 bases to trimming and J lost 8 bases, with 17 bases between them. The CDR3 loop is CASSSRQGPGGYTF. The CDR3 nucleotides read TGTGCCAGCAGCTCCCGCCAGGGGCCGGGCGGCTACACCTTC.

The genes are TRBV9 and TRBJ2-2; 8 nucleotides line up with TRBD2. The junction had 9 bases not matched to a gene; V was cut back by 0 bases and J by 5 bases. CDR3 size: 17 residues. The germline CDR1 and CDR2 sequences are SGDLS and YYNGEE. The CDR3 is CASSVVGGVSSTGELFF. The CDR3 nucleotides are TGTGCCAGCAGCGTAGTCGGGGGGGTTTCGAGTACCGGGGAGCTGTTTTTT.

This clonotype was observed a few times. This sequence joins TRBV11-3 and TRBJ2-5; the match to TRBD2 covers 8 bases. The CDR3 is made up of 16 amino acids. The germline CDR1 and CDR2 sequences are SGHNT and YENEEA. J gave up 1 base and V 5 bases, and 9 bases lay outside the gene matches. In DNA, the CDR3 is TGTGCCAGCAGCGTTCGATTACTAGCGGCCCAAGAGACCCAGTACTTC. This codes for CASSVRLLAAQETQYF.

The V call is TRBV27, the J call TRBJ1-1; 7 bases map to TRBD1. V dropped 0 bases and J dropped 3; count of bases not matched to a gene: 1. This CDR3 region has 14 residues. Germline assignment: CDR1 MNHEY and CDR2 SMNVEV (reference sequence). The CDR3 nucleotides are TGTGCCAGCAGTTTATCAGGGGGCCACACTGAAGCTTTCTTT. It codes for CASSLSGGHTEAFF.

This clonotype has just a few counts. V and J are TRBV6-1 and TRBJ2-2, with a possible D match to TRBD2 (5 bases). Per the germline V gene, CDR1 is MNHNS and CDR2 is SASEGT. Trimming pared 1 base from V and 0 bases from J, leaving 9 bases between. The CDR3 runs to 16 residues. The CDR3 is CASSEDSGTNTGELFF. The DNA for the CDR3 is TGTGCCAGCAGTGAAGACTCGGGAACGAACACCGGGGAGCTGTTTTTT.

The chain combines TRBV29-1 with TRBJ2-2, with 8 bases that match TRBD2. This CDR3 is built from 14 residues. After removal of 6 bases from V and 6 bases from J, the junction contained 9 bases not matched to a gene. Germline CDR1 SQVTM, CDR2 ANQGSEA. CDR3 bases: TGCAGCGTCCAGCGGGAGTTTGACTCCGGGGAGCTGTTTTTT. Its translation is CSVQREFDSGELFF.

V and J are TRBV30 and TRBJ2-1, with 15 bases fitting TRBD2. Germline V gives CDR1 GTSNPN, CDR2 SVGIG (reference sequence). The junction had 17 bases not matched to a gene; V was cut back by 2 bases and J by 6 bases. The CDR3 is made up of 20 amino acids. The CDR3 reads CAWSRGLGTSGRSKGNEQFF. The CDR3 DNA is TGTGCCTGGAGTCGAGGCTTAGGGACTAGCGGGAGGTCAAAGGGCAATGAGCAGTTCTTC.

The chain combines TRBV10-2 with TRBJ2-1; weak D call: TRBD2 (5 bases). This CDR3 comprises 19 residues. CDR1 WSHSY and CDR2 SAAADI come from the germline V gene. V dropped 2 bases and J dropped 8 bases, with 28 bases sitting between them. Here the CDR3 reads CASSEPPWRATTLSHEQFF. The DNA of the CDR3 is TGCGCCAGCAGTGAGCCCCCCTGGCGGGCGACCACCTTGTCCCATGAGCAGTTCTTC.

The chain carries TRBV6-9 and TRBJ2-7; perhaps TRBD2 as D (6 bases). Germline CDR1 reads MNHGY; CDR2 reads SVAAGI. The CDR3 has 14 amino acids. V was pared by 3 bases and J by 3 bases, with 12 bases between. CDR3 nucleotides: TGTGCCAGCAGTTACGGAGCGGGCAACTACGAGCAGTACTTC. Its protein product is CASSYGAGNYEQYF.

This clonotype has at least ten counts. V usage is TRBV7-9 and J usage is TRBJ2-5; a possible D gene is TRBD2 (6 bases). This CDR3 has 13 residues. Trimming removed 0 bases at V and 9 bases at J, with 11 bases between. Germline-derived CDR1 and CDR2 are SEHNR and FQNEAQ (reference sequence). This CDR3 is CASSLADPGAQYF. The DNA of the CDR3 is TGTGCCAGCAGCTTAGCTGACCCGGGGGCCCAGTACTTC.